A single sample gave rise to the 26 T cell receptor beta chains below, sequenced in a study of molecular identifiers for immune sequencing clone quantification listed by TCRdb under 2018. Libraries were constructed by PCR. The run used a NextSeq 500. TCRdb itself trimmed the public reads at Q25 with fastp, ran MiXCR and retained productive beta chains. Each record represents a unique CDR3 protein, reported with the most common genes and DNA among its rows. The sample table records 400,000 to 600,000 distinct CDR3 sequences; roughly 25% of these occur just once. Under 0.8% of the sample lies in the top ten. Sequenced: naive CD8+ T cells from blood, with Jurkat cell RNA spiked in. The meaning of the sample's cell subset or site label: FACS-sorted CD8+CD4-CCR7+CD45RA+ naive T cells. The source is a human donor in good health. Some libraries in this study had Jurkat cell RNA spiked in.

This rearrangement joins TRBV4-1 to TRBJ1-2; D is uncertain. Trimming pared 4 bases from V and 4 bases from J, leaving 13 bases between. Germline-derived CDR1 and CDR2 are MGHRA and YSYEKL. This CDR3 region has 14 residues. The CDR3 nucleotides read TGCGCCAGCAGCCCTGACTCACCTACCTATGGCTACACCTTC. Its translation is CASSPDSPTYGYTF.

Concerning this clonotype itself: With a much larger clone just one base away, this may be a read error. This CDR3 fails to terminate in the conserved phenylalanine or tryptophan, so it likely reflects a read error. J is TRBJ2-2 and V is TRBV12-3 or TRBV12-4, with D uncertain. The CDR3 extends over 13 amino acids. V was cut by 8 bases and J by 3 bases, with 10 bases left in between. The CDR3 spells CASSYTDTGELFL. CDR3 sequence (DNA): TGTGCCAGCTCCTATACGGACACCGGGGAGCTGTTTCTT.

This clonotype was seen at least ten times. The V and J genes are TRBV12-3 or TRBV12-4 and TRBJ2-3; 10 bases map to TRBD2. The CDR3 is 16 residues long. V gave up 5 bases and J gave up 0 bases; unmatched junction bases: 5. CDR3 DNA sequence: TGTGCCAGCAGTCCTAGCGGGAGAGATAGCACAGATACGCAGTATTTT. This encodes CASSPSGRDSTDTQYF.

The CDR3 reads CASWGGLNPYEQYF. DNA of the CDR3: TGTGCCAGCTGGGGGGGGCTAAATCCCTACGAGCAGTACTTC. The chain uses TRBV7-9 and TRBJ2-7; TRBD2 might be the D (7 bases). CDR3 size: 14 residues. The germline gives CDR1 SEHNR, CDR2 FQNEAQ (reference sequence). Trimming stripped 8 bases from V and 2 bases from J, with 16 bases between.

The DNA for the CDR3 is TGTGCCAGCTCACAAACGCAGGGGTTCGGGGCCAACGTCCTGACTTTC. This sequence encodes CASSQTQGFGANVLTF. The rearrangement links TRBV18 to TRBJ2-6, with D possibly being TRBD1 (6 bases). Germline CDR1 and CDR2: KGHSH and LQKENI. V was trimmed by 4 bases and J by 4 bases, leaving 14 bases between them. There are 16 residues in the CDR3.

With respect to this clonotype: The CDR3 end shows no conserved phenylalanine or tryptophan, and so a read error is likely. The genes are TRBV5-4 and TRBJ2-2; D ambiguous. Deletions cut 1 base from V and 2 bases from J, with 12 bases between. CDR1 and CDR2 from the germline V gene are SGHNT and YYREEE (reference sequence). The CDR3 is 16 amino acids. The DNA for the CDR3 is TGTGCCAGCAGCTTGATGGGCAAGACAAACACCGGGGAGCTGTTTTCT. This translates into CASSLMGKTNTGELFS.

V is TRBV13 and J is TRBJ1-3; the D is unclear. The CDR3 loop spans 12 amino acids. The germline V gene encodes CDR1 PRHDT and CDR2 FYEKMQ (reference sequence). The germline V and J ends were trimmed by 8 bases and 10 bases, with 15 bases remaining between them. CDR3 loop: CASGIRPGTIYF. CDR3 DNA: TGTGCCAGCGGCATACGACCCGGAACCATATATTTT.

This clonotype was recorded at least ten times. The chain joins TRBV28 to TRBJ2-7; 11 bases fit TRBD2. Germline V gene sequence: CDR1 MDHEN, CDR2 SYDVKM. Unmatched junction bases numbered 5, after V lost 4 bases and J lost 0 bases. CDR3 length: 16 residues. Here the CDR3 DNA reads TGTGCCAGCAGTTCACTACTAGCGGGGGCCTCCTACGAGCAGTACTTC. Amino acid sequence: CASSSLLAGASYEQYF.

The sample holds a few counts of this clonotype. V gene TRBV3-1 combines with J gene TRBJ2-3, with D possibly being TRBD1 (5 bases). The germline V gene has CDR1 LGHDT and CDR2 YNNKEL (reference sequence). The V end lost 0 bases, the J end lost 0 bases, and 10 bases lay between the germline ends. The CDR3 totals 16 residues. Here the CDR3 reads CASSQDARASTDTQYF. The DNA for the CDR3 is TGTGCCAGCAGCCAAGATGCCAGGGCTAGCACAGATACGCAGTATTTT.

A word on this clonotype: With a much larger clone just one base away, this may be a read error. This likely comes from a read error, as the CDR3 has no conserved phenylalanine or tryptophan at its end. The chain has TRBV4-3 and TRBJ2-6; D possibly corresponds to TRBD2 (5 bases). The CDR3 contains 16 residues. CDR1 is LGHNA, CDR2 YSLEER, per germline. Trimming took off 9 bases at V and 0 bases at J, with 15 bases between the two ends. CDR3 protein: CARVHAGVSGANVLTI. CDR3 sequence (DNA): TGCGCCAGGGTTCACGCCGGGGTCTCTGGGGCCAACGTCCTGACTATC.

V gene TRBV7-9 combines with J gene TRBJ2-7, with TRBD1 as a possible D gene (6 bases). The V end was cut by 4 bases, the J end by 4 bases, with 20 bases between. The CDR3 sequence is 16 residues long. The germline V gene encodes CDR1 SEHNR and CDR2 FQNEAQ (reference sequence). The CDR3 DNA follows: TGTGCCAGCAGCTACGAACAGGGATTAGGGCAGTACGAGCAGTACTTC. Encoded protein: CASSYEQGLGQYEQYF.

The chain is built from TRBV6-6 and TRBJ2-7; TRBD2 is a possible D gene (5 bases). Deletions cut 8 bases from V and 1 base from J, with 27 bases between. Germline V gene lookup returns CDR1 MNHNY and CDR2 SVGAGI (reference sequence). The CDR3 is 18 residues long. This chain's CDR3 is CASSLGLAPKGDSYEQYF. In nucleotides, the CDR3 is TGTGCCAGCTCTCTGGGCCTAGCACCAAAGGGCGATTCCTACGAGCAGTACTTC.

The chain recombines TRBV6-2 or TRBV6-3 with TRBJ1-2; D gene unclear. Germline assignment: CDR1 MNHEY and CDR2 SVGEGT. The CDR3 contains 13 residues. Trimming removed 1 base from V and 3 bases from J, with 6 bases in between. The CDR3 region has the DNA TGTGCCAGCAGTTACTGGCGTTACTATGGCTACACCTTC. Amino acid sequence: CASSYWRYYGYTF.

The genes are TRBV30 and TRBJ1-1, with 9 nucleotides matching TRBD1. Germline V gives CDR1 GTSNPN, CDR2 SVGIG (reference sequence). The CDR3 runs 17 residues. J lost 1 base, V lost 3 bases, and 12 bases had no gene match. CDR3 in amino acids: CAWSVGIQGASNTEAFF. For the CDR3, the DNA is TGTGCCTGGAGCGTGGGAATACAGGGGGCATCGAACACTGAAGCTTTCTTT.

The V call is TRBV25-1, the J call TRBJ2-1; possibly TRBD2 for D (5 bases). V dropped 8 bases and J dropped 5 bases, with 13 bases sitting between them. Germline CDR1 MGHDK, CDR2 SYGVNS. CDR3 length: 13 amino acids. CDR3 bases: TGTGCCAGCTGTGTGGACGGGAACAATGAGCAGTTCTTC. Its protein product is CASCVDGNNEQFF. Based on the CDR3 plus reference TRBV25-1 and TRBJ2-1, the full variable domain is EADIYQTPRYLVIGTGKKITLECSQTMGHDKMYWYQQDPGMELHLIHYSYGVNSTEKGDLSSESTVSRIRTEHFPLTLESARPSHTSQYLCASCVDGNNEQFFGPGTRLTVL.

This clonotype was counted many times. The gene calls are TRBV7-2 and TRBJ2-7; 8 bases are shared with TRBD2. CDR1 and CDR2 (germline): SGHTA, FQGNSA. The V segment lost 3 bases and the J segment 4 bases; nucleotides outside the gene matches: 5. The CDR3 extends over 14 amino acids. CDR3 sequence (DNA): TGTGCCAGCAGCTTCGCGGGAGGAGTGTACGAGCAGTACTTC. Residues: CASSFAGGVYEQYF. Variable domain in full (rest from reference TRBV7-2 and TRBJ2-7): GAGVSQSPSNKVTEKGKDVELRCDPISGHTALYWYRQSLGQGLEFLIYFQGNSAPDKSGLPSDRFSAERTGGSVSTLTIQRTQQEDSAVYLCASSFAGGVYEQYFGPGTRLTVT.

This clonotype has at least ten counts. The chain has TRBV5-1 and TRBJ2-1; weak D call: TRBD1 (6 bases). The CDR3 is 16 residues long. The ends were cut back, 5 bases at V and 0 bases at J, with 15 bases in the middle. Germline CDR1 reads SGHRS; CDR2 reads YFSETQ. CDR3 loop: CASRPPGVSSYNEQFF. In DNA form, the CDR3 reads TGCGCCAGCAGACCCCCAGGGGTAAGCTCCTACAATGAGCAGTTCTTC. Using reference TRBV5-1 and TRBJ2-1 for the parts outside the CDR3, the full variable domain is KAGVTQTPRYLIKTRGQQVTLSCSPISGHRSVSWYQQTPGQGLQFLFEYFSETQRNKGNFPGRFSGRQFSNSRSEMNVSTLELGDSALYLCASRPPGVSSYNEQFFGPGTRLTVL.

On this clonotype: Its ends do not fully match the called genes, so a read error is possible. The CDR3 nucleotides read TGTGCCAGCAGCTCCCTAGCGGGAGCTCACTACGAGCAGTACTTC. This gives the protein CASSSLAGAHYEQYF. J is TRBJ2-7 and V is TRBV5-3, with TRBD2 matching over 10 bases. TRBV5-3 is an open reading frame, and its role is uncertain. This CDR3 has 15 amino acids.

V gene TRBV28 combines with J gene TRBJ2-1, with 7 bases matching TRBD1. Germline CDR1 and CDR2: MDHEN and SYDVKM. V gave up 7 bases and J gave up 1 base; unmatched junction bases: 4. The CDR3 consists of 14 residues. The CDR3 DNA sequence: TGTGCCAGCAACCCGGACAGGTCCTACAATGAGCAGTTCTTC. Protein product: CASNPDRSYNEQFF.

This clonotype was seen a few times. V usage is TRBV7-2 and J usage is TRBJ1-6; 9 nucleotides match TRBD1. V gave up 2 bases and J gave up 4 bases; unmatched junction bases: 6. This CDR3 spans 17 amino acids. Looked up from germline, CDR1 is SGHTA and CDR2 is FQGNSA. This CDR3 is CASSLLGQGGYNSPLHF. In DNA, the CDR3 is TGTGCCAGCAGCTTACTGGGACAGGGAGGGTATAATTCACCCCTCCACTTT.

For the CDR3, the DNA is TGTGCCAGCACCCCCCTCCGGCAGATATCTGAAGCTTTCTTT. Translated, it gives CASTPLRQISEAFF. The chain couples TRBV9 to TRBJ1-1, with D hard to call. Trimming stripped 6 bases from V and 6 bases from J, with 18 bases between. This CDR3 has 14 residues. Germline-derived CDR1 and CDR2 are SGDLS and YYNGEE.

As concerns this clonotype: A much larger clone lies one base from this, so it may be a read error. V usage is TRBV29-1 and J usage is TRBJ2-5; D might be TRBD2 (6 bases). Germline loops: CDR1 SQVTM, CDR2 ANQGSEA. The CDR3 loop spans 12 amino acids. DNA of the CDR3: TGCAGCGTTGAGCGGGAACAAGAGGCCCAGTACTTC. Translation: CSVEREQEAQYF.

This clonotype was seen only a few times. The V call is TRBV30, the J call TRBJ2-7; TRBD2 matches 9 bases. CDR1 is GTSNPN, CDR2 SVGIG, per germline (reference sequence). Losses at the gene ends were 7 bases for V and 5 bases for J; bases not matched to a gene: 12. The CDR3 totals 14 residues. CDR3 DNA sequence: TGTGCCTACCTAAGTGCTAGCGGGGTCCACGAGCAGTACTTC. Translating gives CAYLSASGVHEQYF.

This clonotype showed up many times. This sequence joins TRBV12-3 or TRBV12-4 and TRBJ2-7; D gene unclear. The length of the CDR3 is 14 residues. The V and J ends lost 0 bases and 7 bases respectively, with 13 bases between them. The CDR3 region has the DNA TGTGCCAGCAGTTTAGCCGGCAGCCATGCTGAGCAGTACTTC. Its translation: CASSLAGSHAEQYF.

Worth noting for this clonotype: The junction does not match germline at one end; this may be a read error. The chain uses TRBV6-2 or TRBV6-3 and TRBJ2-5, with 7 bases identical to TRBD2. CDR3 size: 15 residues. The germline gives CDR1 MNHEY, CDR2 SVGEGT. DNA of the CDR3: TGTGCCCGCAGCGAAGCGGGGCCGATTCAAGAGACCCAGTACTTC. Protein: CARSEAGPIQETQYF.

Turning to this clonotype: This CDR3 fails to terminate in the conserved phenylalanine or tryptophan, so it likely reflects a read error. The V and J genes are TRBV7-6 and TRBJ2-7; TRBD2 aligns across 8 bases. The CDR3 extends over 13 amino acids. V was pared by 4 bases and J by 6 bases, with 5 bases of the junction left unmatched. CDR1 and CDR2 from the germline V gene are SGHVS and FNYEAQ. The CDR3 protein is CASSWTSSGEQYS. In DNA form, the CDR3 reads TGTGCCAGCAGCTGGACTAGCAGCGGCGAGCAGTACTCC.